This T cell receptor (beta chain) was identified in a study of blood T cell repertoires in COVID-19 (dated by TCRdb to about 2020). Study-level background: Samples from collaborators originated in the United States, Italy and Spain and spanned both the acute and convalescent phases of COVID-19. A freely available public database, intended as a resource for researchers studying the immune response to SARS-CoV-2, is where the repertoires were released. Where available, HLA class I and class II types were taken from metadata supplied by the sample provider and were not determined by assay-based typing. Samples came from the ongoing ImmuneRACE study (first 160 participants) plus 1,254 subjects from 6 global collaborators. The sample metadata nearly always contained a de-identified subject ID, COVID-19 status, age in years and sex. Deeply sampled blood TCRbeta repertoires from subjects exposed to, actively infected with, or recovered from COVID-19 were included in the dataset. The prospective study material was composed of cDNA or gDNA derived from T cells, B-cell-depleted T cells, or PBMCs. Overall results and qualifications from the work: Clinical and demographic metadata were provided uncurated, with the amount varying by source and participant.

Comments on this clone: Its antigen remains unidentified. No much larger clone exists at a distance of one base, and base qualities are not known.

One collaborating source in Seattle enrolled patients while the patients were actively infected and followed the patients over time throughout the course of disease. Each collaborating institution followed its own protocols to collect whole blood in K2EDTA tubes. For TCRbeta analysis, collaborators shipped samples in one of three forms: frozen whole blood, isolated PBMCs, or DNA extracted from either of those sample types. There are 16 amino acids in the CDR3, from cysteine to phenylalanine inclusive. Of the read, only the CDR3 DNA is kept; its 48 bases are in frame from base 1. For CDR1 and CDR2, the germline V gene (reference sequence) lists SGHNT and YYREEE. V lost 4 bases and J lost 2 bases, and the count of bases not matched to a germline gene is 8. TCRbeta CDR3 regions were amplified from genomic DNA by means of the immunoSEQ Assay, a bias-controlled multiplex PCR. As for the authors' bioinformatics: The number of nucleated cells in each sample was estimated by amplification of reference gene primers within the assay. To quantify the absolute abundance of each unique TCRbeta CDR3 rearrangement, sequence reads were collapsed and filtered. For each sample, productive Simpson clonality was calculated as the square root of Simpson's diversity index over productive rearrangements. In TCRdb, the immuneACCESS table is reduced to in-frame sequences with V and J assigned. These tables do not hold every clone; where another copy was compared, an unresolved V gene accounts for under half, and the others remain unexplained. Clone size and V and J calls were adopted from that table, with D and trimming inferred from the DNA. The sample has 150,000 or so clones on record, about 83% of them singletons. The ten most abundant clones make up 9% to 14% of the sample.

The clonotype originates from an older woman with COVID-19, enrolled during active disease. Input material: peripheral blood. The sequence is built from TRBV5-4 and TRBJ1-5; 8 bases in the junction line up with TRBD1. In nucleotide form, the sequence is TGTGCCAGCAGCCCTGAACCGGGACAGGGCAATCAGCCCCAGCATTTT. This translates into CASSPEPGQGNQPQHF.